Listed below are T cell receptor beta chains from one sample, sequenced in a study of cytomegalovirus exposure and HLA in healthy donors. The table came from immunoSEQ multiplex PCR; TCRdb's copy has only in-frame clones and leaves some out. This table holds roughly 150,000 clones, nearly 70% found once. Sequencing was performed on PBMCs. All receptors come from a man aged 25 to 45 in good health and CMV-seropositive. Both conserved end residues are part of each CDR3. D genes are given only for firm matches. Clone sizes are given selectively: once, few, many, or a class where the clone is expanded.

j_call d_call clone_size v_call cdr3_aa cdr3_nt
TRBJ1-1 NA NA TRBV5-1 CASSFVRGNEHDEAFF TGCGCCAGCAGCTTCGTGAGAGGGAATGAACATGATGAAGCTTTCTTT
TRBJ2-7 TRBD2 NA TRBV29-1 CSVLRLAGENVYEQYF TGCAGCGTTTTGAGACTAGCGGGAGAAAATGTTTACGAGCAGTACTTC
TRBJ1-2 TRBD1 few TRBV6-5 CASSYSRQGERGYTF TGTGCCAGCAGTTACTCGAGACAGGGGGAACGTGGCTACACCTTC
TRBJ2-3 NA NA TRBV2 CASRADGVNTQYF TGTGCCAGCAGAGCCGACGGGGTCAATACGCAGTATTTT
TRBJ2-7 TRBD1 few TRBV5-1 CASSLPRGQGGNEQYF TGCGCCAGCAGCCTTCCACGGGGACAGGGAGGCAACGAGCAGTACTTC
TRBJ1-5 NA NA TRBV7-8 CASSLDRRTYSNQPQHF TGTGCCAGCAGCCTAGACAGGCGCACTTATAGCAATCAGCCCCAGCATTTT
TRBJ2-3 TRBD2 NA TRBV12-5 CASVPPPTSATDTQYF TGTGCTAGTGTCCCACCCCCCACTAGCGCGACAGATACGCAGTATTTT
TRBJ2-1 NA NA TRBV7-8 CASSLAGRGTYNEQFF TGTGCCAGCAGCTTAGCTGGGCGGGGTACCTACAATGAGCAGTTCTTC
TRBJ1-1 NA NA TRBV19 CASKNRNTEAFF TGTGCCAGTAAGAACAGGAACACTGAAGCTTTCTTT
TRBJ1-5 NA NA TRBV21-1 CASMAGTGSNQPQHF TGTGCCAGCATGGCTGGGACAGGGAGCAATCAGCCCCAGCATTTT
TRBJ2-7 NA NA TRBV4-1 CASSQPSRDYEQYF TGCGCCAGCAGCCAACCCTCCCGGGACTACGAGCAGTACTTC
TRBJ1-4 TRBD1 few TRBV18 CASSRDRDEKLFF TGTGCCAGCTCACGGGACAGGGACGAAAAACTGTTTTTT
TRBJ2-2 NA NA TRBV30 CAWIKPGAGELFF TGTGCCTGGATCAAACCAGGGGCCGGGGAGCTGTTTTTT
TRBJ1-2 TRBD1 NA TRBV5-1 CASAIDRASGYTF TGCGCCAGCGCTATAGACAGGGCGTCTGGCTACACCTTC
TRBJ2-1 TRBD1 NA TRBV7-7 CASSPKAGTGIYNEQFF TGTGCCAGCAGCCCTAAGGCCGGGACAGGGATTTACAATGAGCAGTTCTTC
TRBJ2-1 TRBD2 NA TRBV27 CASSLRGLAREQFF TGTGCCAGCAGTTTACGGGGACTAGCACGTGAGCAGTTCTTC
TRBJ2-2 NA NA TRBV11-3 CASSLGLNTGELFF TGTGCCAGCAGCCTAGGACTGAACACCGGGGAGCTGTTTTTT
TRBJ2-2 TRBD1 NA TRBV18 CASSPLWTTGDSDTGELFF TGTGCCAGCTCACCACTTTGGACGACAGGGGATAGTGACACCGGGGAGCTGTTTTTT
TRBJ1-1 TRBD1 NA TRBV2 CASSTQQGANTEAFF TGTGCCAGCAGTACACAACAGGGGGCGAACACTGAAGCTTTCTTT
TRBJ2-7 NA NA TRBV5-1 CASSFSREQSYEQYF TGCGCCAGCAGCTTTAGTCGGGAACAATCCTACGAGCAGTACTTC
TRBJ2-1 NA NA TRBV11-3 CASSWRSSYNEQFF TGTGCCAGCAGCTGGCGGAGCTCCTACAATGAGCAGTTCTTC
TRBJ1-2 NA NA TRBV28 CASSLPRRVGGDYGYTF TGTGCCAGCAGTCTCCCCCGACGGGTGGGGGGAGACTATGGCTACACCTTC
TRBJ1-1 TRBD1 NA TRBV19 CASSEDRENTEAFF TGTGCCAGTAGTGAGGACAGGGAAAACACTGAAGCTTTCTTT
TRBJ1-2 NA few TRBV29-1 CSVVKVTNYGYTF TGCAGCGTTGTGAAAGTAACAAACTATGGCTACACCTTC
TRBJ2-7 TRBD2 NA TRBV7-6 CASSPTSGKVYEQYF TGTGCCAGCAGCCCGACTAGCGGGAAGGTATACGAGCAGTACTTC
TRBJ1-2 TRBD1 NA TRBV6-6 CAGQGDYGYTF TGTGCAGGACAGGGCGACTATGGCTACACCTTC
TRBJ2-7 TRBD2 NA TRBV10-3 CAISLSGGYEQYF TGTGCCATCAGTTTATCGGGAGGGTACGAGCAGTACTTC
TRBJ1-1 NA NA TRBV27 CASSTIVGGETEAFF TGTGCCAGCAGCACCATCGTCGGGGGGGAAACTGAAGCTTTCTTT
TRBJ2-7 NA few TRBV10-3 CAIKTDREQFTYEQYF TGTGCCATCAAAACTGACCGGGAACAATTTACCTACGAGCAGTACTTC
TRBJ2-6 NA NA TRBV30 CAWQGSGANVLTF TGTGCCTGGCAGGGATCTGGGGCCAACGTCCTGACTTTC
TRBJ1-2 NA NA TRBV5-4 CASTSSGANYGYTF TGTGCCAGCACCTCCTCGGGAGCTAACTATGGCTACACCTTC
TRBJ2-2 NA NA TRBV5-1 CASSPTLGGTGELFF TGCGCCAGCAGCCCCACATTGGGGGGAACCGGGGAGCTGTTTTTT
TRBJ1-1 TRBD1 NA TRBV27 CASTPGTGGGTEAFF TGTGCCAGCACCCCGGGCACAGGGGGTGGGACTGAAGCTTTCTTT
TRBJ1-1 NA NA TRBV1 CTSSHRTGGNREVIAFF TGCACCAGCAGCCACAGGACAGGGGGCAACCGAGAGGTGATTGCTTTCTTT
TRBJ2-7 TRBD1 NA TRBV7-9 CASSHSNRDSTYEQYF TGTGCCAGCAGCCATTCTAACCGGGACAGTACCTACGAGCAGTACTTC
TRBJ2-7 TRBD1 NA TRBV19 CATAEDRGHEQYF TGTGCCACAGCAGAAGACAGGGGCCACGAGCAGTACTTC
TRBJ2-3 TRBD2 NA TRBV7-9 CASTAGLAAYTDTQYF TGTGCCAGCACCGCGGGACTAGCGGCTTACACAGATACGCAGTATTTT
TRBJ1-1 TRBD1 once TRBV6-5 CASSSTGGGTEAFF TGTGCCAGCAGTTCAACAGGGGGGGGCACTGAAGCTTTCTTT
TRBJ2-7 TRBD2 NA TRBV5-8 CASSPGGLLAGNPDEQYF TGTGCCAGCAGCCCGGGGGGGCTTCTAGCGGGAAATCCGGACGAGCAGTACTTC
TRBJ1-2 NA NA TRBV10-3 CAISPRVGYGYTF TGTGCCATCAGTCCCAGGGTAGGCTATGGCTACACCTTC
TRBJ2-3 TRBD1 few TRBV9 CASSSTGAHPTDTQYF TGTGCCAGCAGCTCGACAGGGGCGCACCCCACAGATACGCAGTATTTT
TRBJ2-7 NA NA TRBV5-6 CASSLYSGLPYEQYF TGTGCCAGCAGCTTGTATTCGGGACTTCCTTACGAGCAGTACTTC
TRBJ2-2 TRBD2 NA TRBV28 CASSLVGSGRWDTGELFF TGTGCCAGCAGTTTAGTCGGAAGCGGGAGGTGGGACACCGGGGAGCTGTTTTTT
TRBJ1-1 NA NA TRBV7-9 CASSLFFGGGQTTFF TGTGCCAGCAGCTTATTCTTCGGGGGGGGGCAAACGACTTTCTTT
TRBJ1-1 NA NA TRBV7-3 CASSLLFGGEAFF TGTGCCAGCAGCTTACTTTTTGGGGGCGAGGCTTTCTTT
TRBJ2-7 NA medium-sized TRBV5-4 CASSLLSSDEQYF TGTGCCAGCAGCTTATTGTCTAGCGACGAGCAGTACTTC
TRBJ2-2 NA NA TRBV11-2 CASSHESGELFF TGTGCCAGCAGCCACGAGTCCGGGGAGCTGTTTTTT
TRBJ2-1 TRBD2 NA TRBV5-1 CASSQGLAGDGGEQFF TGCGCCAGCAGCCAAGGACTAGCGGGAGACGGGGGTGAGCAGTTCTTC
TRBJ2-5 NA NA TRBV30 CAWSKPRMKLVETQYF TGTGCCTGGAGTAAACCTAGGATGAAGTTAGTAGAGACCCAGTACTTC
TRBJ2-7 NA NA TRBV30 CAWSESSYEQYF TGTGCCTGGAGTGAGAGCTCCTACGAGCAGTACTTC
TRBJ1-6 TRBD1 NA TRBV27 CASSRQGINSPLHF TGTGCCAGCAGCCGACAGGGGATCAATTCACCCCTCCACTTT
TRBJ2-1 TRBD2 medium-sized TRBV4-2 CASSQGLAGDNEQFF TGTGCCAGCAGCCAAGGACTAGCGGGAGACAATGAGCAGTTCTTC